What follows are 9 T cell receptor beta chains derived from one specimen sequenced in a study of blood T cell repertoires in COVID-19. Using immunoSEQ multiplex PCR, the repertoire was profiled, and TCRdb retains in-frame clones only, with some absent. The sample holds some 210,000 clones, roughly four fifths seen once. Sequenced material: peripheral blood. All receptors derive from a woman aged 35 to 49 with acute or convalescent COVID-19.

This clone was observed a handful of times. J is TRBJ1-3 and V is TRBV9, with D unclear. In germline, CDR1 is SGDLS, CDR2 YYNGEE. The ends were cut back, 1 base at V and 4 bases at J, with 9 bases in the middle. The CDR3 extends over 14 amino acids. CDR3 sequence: CASSVWESGNTIYF. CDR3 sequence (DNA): TGTGCCAGCAGCGTATGGGAGTCGGGAAACACCATATATTTT. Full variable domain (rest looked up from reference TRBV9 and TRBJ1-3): DSGVTQTPKHLITATGQRVTLRCSPRSGDLSVYWYQQSLDQGLQFLIQYYNGEERAKGNILERFSAQQFPDLHSELNLSSLELGDSALYFCASSVWESGNTIYFGEGSWLTVV.

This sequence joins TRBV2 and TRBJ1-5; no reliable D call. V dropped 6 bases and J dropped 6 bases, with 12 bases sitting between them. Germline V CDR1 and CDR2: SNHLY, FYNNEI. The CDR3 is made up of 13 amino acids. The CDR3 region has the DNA TGTGCCAGCAGATCGGAGGACGGTCAGCCCCAGCATTTT. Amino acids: CASRSEDGQPQHF.

The CDR3 sequence is CASSLGGGPPNTEAFF. CDR3 in DNA: TGTGCCAGCAGCCTGGGGGGGGGCCCTCCGAACACTGAAGCTTTCTTT. The genes are TRBV7-9 and TRBJ1-1, with D tentatively TRBD1 (6 bases). The CDR3 length is 16 residues. Trimming left V 5 bases short and J 1 base short, with 17 bases between. Germline CDR1 and CDR2: SEHNR and FQNEAQ (reference sequence). Variable domain in full (rest from reference TRBV7-9 and TRBJ1-1): DTGVSQNPRHKITKRGQNVTFRCDPISEHNRLYWYRQTLGQGPEFLTYFQNEAQLEKSRLLSDRFSAERPKGSFSTLEIQRTEQGDSAMYLCASSLGGGPPNTEAFFGQGTRLTVV.

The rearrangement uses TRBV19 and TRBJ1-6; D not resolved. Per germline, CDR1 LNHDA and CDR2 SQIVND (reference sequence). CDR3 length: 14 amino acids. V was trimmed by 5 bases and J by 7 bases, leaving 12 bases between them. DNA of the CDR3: TGTGCCAGTAGTCTGAGACACTGGAATTCACCCCTCCACTTT. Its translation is CASSLRHWNSPLHF.

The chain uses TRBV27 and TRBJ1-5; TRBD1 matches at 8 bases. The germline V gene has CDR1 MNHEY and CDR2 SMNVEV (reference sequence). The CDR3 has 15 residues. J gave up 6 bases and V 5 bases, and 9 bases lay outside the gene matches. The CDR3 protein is CASSRWTGSGQPQHF. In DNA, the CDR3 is TGTGCCAGCAGTCGGTGGACAGGGTCGGGTCAGCCCCAGCATTTT.

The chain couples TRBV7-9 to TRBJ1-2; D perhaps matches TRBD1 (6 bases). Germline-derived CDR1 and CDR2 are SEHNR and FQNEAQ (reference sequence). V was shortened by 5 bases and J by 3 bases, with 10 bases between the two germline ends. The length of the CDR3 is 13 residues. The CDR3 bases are TGTGCCAGCAGCCCAGGACAGCACTATGGCTACACCTTC. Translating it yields CASSPGQHYGYTF. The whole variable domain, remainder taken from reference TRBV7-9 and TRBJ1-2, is DTGVSQNPRHKITKRGQNVTFRCDPISEHNRLYWYRQTLGQGPEFLTYFQNEAQLEKSRLLSDRFSAERPKGSFSTLEIQRTEQGDSAMYLCASSPGQHYGYTFGSGTRLTVV.

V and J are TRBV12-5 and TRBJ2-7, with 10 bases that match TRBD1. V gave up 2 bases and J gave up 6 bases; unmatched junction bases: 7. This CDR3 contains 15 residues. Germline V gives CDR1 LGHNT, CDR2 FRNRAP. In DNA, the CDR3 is TGTGCTAGTGGTTTGATCCGACAGGGGGCCACCGAGCAGTACTTC. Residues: CASGLIRQGATEQYF.

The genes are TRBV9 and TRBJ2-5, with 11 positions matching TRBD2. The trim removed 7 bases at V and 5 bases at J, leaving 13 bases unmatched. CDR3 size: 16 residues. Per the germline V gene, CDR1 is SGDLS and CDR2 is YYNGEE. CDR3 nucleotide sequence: TGTGCCAGCTGTCAGGGTAGCGGGAGGGCCGGGGAGACCCAGTACTTC. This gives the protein CASCQGSGRAGETQYF.

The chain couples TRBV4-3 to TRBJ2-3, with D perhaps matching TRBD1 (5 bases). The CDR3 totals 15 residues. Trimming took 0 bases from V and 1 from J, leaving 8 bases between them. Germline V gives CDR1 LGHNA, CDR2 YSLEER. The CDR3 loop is CASSQEAGRTDTQYF. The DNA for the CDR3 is TGCGCCAGCAGCCAAGAGGCAGGGCGCACAGATACGCAGTATTTT.